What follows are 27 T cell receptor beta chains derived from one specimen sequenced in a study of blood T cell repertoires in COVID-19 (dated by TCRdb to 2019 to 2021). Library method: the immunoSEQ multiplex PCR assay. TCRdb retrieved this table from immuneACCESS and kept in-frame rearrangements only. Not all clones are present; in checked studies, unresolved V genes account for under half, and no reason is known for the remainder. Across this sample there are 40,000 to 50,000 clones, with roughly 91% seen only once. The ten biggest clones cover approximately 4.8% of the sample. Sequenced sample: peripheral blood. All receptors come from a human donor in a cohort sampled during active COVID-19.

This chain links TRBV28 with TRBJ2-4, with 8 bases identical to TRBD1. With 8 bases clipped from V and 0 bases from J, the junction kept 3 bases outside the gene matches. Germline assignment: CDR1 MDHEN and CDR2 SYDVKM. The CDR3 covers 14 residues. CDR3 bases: TGTGCCAGCCTTGACAGGGGAGCCAAAAACATTCAGTACTTC. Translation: CASLDRGAKNIQYF.

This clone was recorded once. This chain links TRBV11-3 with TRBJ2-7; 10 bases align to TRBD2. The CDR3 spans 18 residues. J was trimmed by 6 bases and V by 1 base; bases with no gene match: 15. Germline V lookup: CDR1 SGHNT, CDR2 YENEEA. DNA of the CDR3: TGTGCCAGCAGCTTAGTAGTTGGGACTAGCGACAACCCCAGCGAGCAGTACTTC. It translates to CASSLVVGTSDNPSEQYF.

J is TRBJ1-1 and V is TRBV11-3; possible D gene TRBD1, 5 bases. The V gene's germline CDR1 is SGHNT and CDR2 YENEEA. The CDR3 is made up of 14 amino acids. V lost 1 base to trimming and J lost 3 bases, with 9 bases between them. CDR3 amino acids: CASSLGGRDTEAFF. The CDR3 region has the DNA TGTGCCAGCAGCTTAGGTGGCAGGGACACTGAAGCTTTCTTT.

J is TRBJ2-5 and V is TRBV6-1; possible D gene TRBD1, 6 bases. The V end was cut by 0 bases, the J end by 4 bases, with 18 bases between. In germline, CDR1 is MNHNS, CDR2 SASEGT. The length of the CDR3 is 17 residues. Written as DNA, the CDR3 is TGTGCCAGCAGTGAAGCCCTACTGCCCAGGGGACGAGAGACCCAGTACTTC. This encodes CASSEALLPRGRETQYF.

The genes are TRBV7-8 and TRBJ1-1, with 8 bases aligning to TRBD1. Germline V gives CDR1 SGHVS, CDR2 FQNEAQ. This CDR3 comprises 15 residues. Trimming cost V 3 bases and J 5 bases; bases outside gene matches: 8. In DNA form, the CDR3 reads TGTGCCAGCAGCTTGGACAGGGATCCGCGAACTGAAGCTTTCTTT. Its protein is CASSLDRDPRTEAFF.

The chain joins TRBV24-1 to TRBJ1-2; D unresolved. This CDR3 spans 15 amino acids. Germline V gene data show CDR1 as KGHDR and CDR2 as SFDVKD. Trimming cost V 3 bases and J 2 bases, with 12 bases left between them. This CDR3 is CATSDPDKPNYGYTF. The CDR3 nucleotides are TGTGCCACCAGTGATCCTGACAAACCCAACTATGGCTACACCTTC.

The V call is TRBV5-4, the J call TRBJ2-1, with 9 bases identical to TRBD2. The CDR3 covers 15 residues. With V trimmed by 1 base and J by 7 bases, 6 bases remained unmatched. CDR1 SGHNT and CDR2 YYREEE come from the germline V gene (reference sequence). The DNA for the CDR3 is TGTGCCAGCAGCTTGAAGCGGGGGGAGTTGAATGAGCAGTTCTTC. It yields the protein CASSLKRGELNEQFF.

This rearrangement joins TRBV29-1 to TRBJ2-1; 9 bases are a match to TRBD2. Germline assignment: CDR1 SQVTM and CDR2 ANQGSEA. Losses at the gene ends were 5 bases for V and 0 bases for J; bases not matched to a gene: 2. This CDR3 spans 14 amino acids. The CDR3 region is CSVLAGVSYNEQFF. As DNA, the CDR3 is TGCAGCGTTTTAGCGGGAGTCTCCTACAATGAGCAGTTCTTC.

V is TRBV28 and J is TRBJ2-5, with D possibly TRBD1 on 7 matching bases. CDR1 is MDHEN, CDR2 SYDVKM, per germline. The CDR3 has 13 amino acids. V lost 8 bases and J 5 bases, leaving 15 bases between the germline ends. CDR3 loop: CASGRQGGETQYF. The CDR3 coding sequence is TGTGCCAGCGGCCGACAGGGAGGCGAGACCCAGTACTTC.

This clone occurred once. CDR3 sequence reads: CASSIRTGGPLDSGNTIYF. The CDR3, as DNA: TGTGCCAGCAGCATCCGGACAGGGGGCCCGTTGGACTCTGGAAACACCATATATTTT. V usage is TRBV7-8 and J usage is TRBJ1-3; 11 bases map to TRBD1. CDR3 size: 19 residues. The V gene end was trimmed by 5 bases and the J gene end by 0 bases; junction bases not matched to a gene: 12. CDR1 is SGHVS and CDR2 is FQNEAQ in the germline V gene. Full variable domain (missing parts from reference TRBV7-8 and TRBJ1-3): GAGVSQSPRYKVAKRGQDVALRCDPISGHVSLFWYQQALGQGPEFLTYFQNEAQLDKSGLPSDRFFAERPEGSVSTLKIQRTQQEDSAVYLCASSIRTGGPLDSGNTIYFGEGSWLTVV.

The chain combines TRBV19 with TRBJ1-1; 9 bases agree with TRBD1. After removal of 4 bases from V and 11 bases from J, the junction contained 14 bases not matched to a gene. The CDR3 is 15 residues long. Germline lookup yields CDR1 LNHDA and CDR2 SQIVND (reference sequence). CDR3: CASSTAGTGGAGAFF. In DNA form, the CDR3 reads TGTGCCAGTAGTACGGCCGGAACAGGGGGCGCTGGGGCTTTCTTT. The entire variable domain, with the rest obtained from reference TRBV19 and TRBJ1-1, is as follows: DGGITQSPKYLFRKEGQNVTLSCEQNLNHDAMYWYRQDPGQGLRLIYYSQIVNDFQKGDIAEGYSVSREKKESFPLTVTSAQKNPTAFYLCASSTAGTGGAGAFFGQGTRLTVV.

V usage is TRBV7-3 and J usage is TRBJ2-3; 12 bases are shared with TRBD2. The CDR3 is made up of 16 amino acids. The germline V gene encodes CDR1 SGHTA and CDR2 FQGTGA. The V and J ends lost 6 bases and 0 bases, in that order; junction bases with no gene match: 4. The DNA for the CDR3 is TGTGCCAGCAGTACCGGGACTAGCGGGAGCACAGATACGCAGTATTTT. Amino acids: CASSTGTSGSTDTQYF.

CDR3 DNA: TGTGCCAGCAGCTTCCAGGGGGCTGGGAAAGCTTTCTTT. Amino acids: CASSFQGAGKAFF. The chain employs TRBV7-9 and TRBJ1-1, with TRBD1 identical over 8 bases. From germline, CDR1 is SEHNR and CDR2 FQNEAQ (reference sequence). This CDR3 has 13 amino acids. V shed 3 bases, J shed 9 bases, and the junction held 6 bases outside the gene matches.

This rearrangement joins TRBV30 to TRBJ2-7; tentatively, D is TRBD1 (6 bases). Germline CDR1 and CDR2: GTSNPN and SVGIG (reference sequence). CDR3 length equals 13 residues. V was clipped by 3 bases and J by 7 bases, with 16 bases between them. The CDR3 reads CAWSGQLLGEQYF. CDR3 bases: TGTGCCTGGAGCGGACAGCTTCTAGGGGAGCAGTACTTC.

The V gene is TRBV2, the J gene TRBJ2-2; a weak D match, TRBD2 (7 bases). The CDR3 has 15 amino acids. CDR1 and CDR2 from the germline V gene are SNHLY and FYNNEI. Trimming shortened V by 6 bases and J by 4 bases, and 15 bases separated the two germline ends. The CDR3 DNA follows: TGTGCCAGCAGCCGAGGGGGACTACCCACCGGGGAGCTGTTTTTT. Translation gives CASSRGGLPTGELFF.

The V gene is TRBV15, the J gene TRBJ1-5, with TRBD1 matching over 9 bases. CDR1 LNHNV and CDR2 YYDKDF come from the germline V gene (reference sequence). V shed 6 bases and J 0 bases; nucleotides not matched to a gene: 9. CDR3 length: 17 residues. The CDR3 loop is CATSRTGQGSSNQPQHF. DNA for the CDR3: TGTGCCACCAGTCGAACGGGACAGGGATCTAGCAATCAGCCCCAGCATTTT.

CDR3 sequence reads: CASSPAYRGGNTIYF. In DNA, the CDR3 is TGTGCCAGCAGCCCCGCCTACAGGGGAGGAAACACCATATATTTT. V gene TRBV4-2 combines with J gene TRBJ1-3; 7 bases are a match to TRBD1. CDR1 LGHNA and CDR2 YNFKEQ come from the germline V gene. The junction had 7 bases not matched to a gene; V was cut back by 4 bases and J by 4 bases. CDR3 size: 15 residues.

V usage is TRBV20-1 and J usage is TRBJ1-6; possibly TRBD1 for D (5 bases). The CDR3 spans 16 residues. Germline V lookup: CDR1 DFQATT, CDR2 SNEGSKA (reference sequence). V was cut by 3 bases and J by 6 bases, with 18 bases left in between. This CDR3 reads CSASDPGLRPNSPLHF. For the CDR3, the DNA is TGCAGTGCTAGTGATCCGGGACTGCGCCCTAATTCACCCCTCCACTTT.

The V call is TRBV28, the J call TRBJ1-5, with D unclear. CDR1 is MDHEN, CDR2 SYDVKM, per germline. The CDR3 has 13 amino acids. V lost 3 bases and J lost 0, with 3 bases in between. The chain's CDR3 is CASSFHSNQPQHF. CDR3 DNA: TGTGCCAGCAGTTTCCATAGCAATCAGCCCCAGCATTTT.

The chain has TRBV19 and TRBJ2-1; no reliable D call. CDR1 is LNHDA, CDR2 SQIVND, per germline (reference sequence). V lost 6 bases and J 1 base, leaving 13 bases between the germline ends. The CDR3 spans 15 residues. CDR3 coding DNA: TGTGCCAGTAGGGGCGAGTGGCCTTCCTACAATGAGCAGTTCTTC. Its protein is CASRGEWPSYNEQFF.

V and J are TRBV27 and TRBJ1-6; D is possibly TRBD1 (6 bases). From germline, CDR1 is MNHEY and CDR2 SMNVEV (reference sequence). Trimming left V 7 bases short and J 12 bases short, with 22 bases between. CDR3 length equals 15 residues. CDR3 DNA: TGTGCCAGCACTTTGAGGGGGAGCAGGTTACTACCCCTCCACTTT. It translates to CASTLRGSRLLPLHF.

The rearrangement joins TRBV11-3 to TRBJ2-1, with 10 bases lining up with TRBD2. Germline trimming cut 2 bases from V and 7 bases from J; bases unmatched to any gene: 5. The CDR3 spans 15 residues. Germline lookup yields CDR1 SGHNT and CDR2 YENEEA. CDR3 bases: TGTGCCAGCAGCTTATTGCTAGCGGGAGTTAATGAGCAGTTCTTC. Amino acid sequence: CASSLLLAGVNEQFF.

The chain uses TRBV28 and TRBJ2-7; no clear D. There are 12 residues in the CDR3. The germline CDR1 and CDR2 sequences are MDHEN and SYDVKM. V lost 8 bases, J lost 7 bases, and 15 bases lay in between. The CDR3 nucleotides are TGTGCCAGCCTGGCAGGCCCAAGGGAGCAGTACTTC. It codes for CASLAGPREQYF.

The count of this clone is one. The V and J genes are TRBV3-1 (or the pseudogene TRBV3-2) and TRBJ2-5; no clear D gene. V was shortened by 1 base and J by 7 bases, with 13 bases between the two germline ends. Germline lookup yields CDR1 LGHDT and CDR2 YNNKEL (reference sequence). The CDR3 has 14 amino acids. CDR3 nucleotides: TGTGCCAGCAGCCAAGGTCTTAGGAGTGGGACCCAGTACTTC. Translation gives CASSQGLRSGTQYF.

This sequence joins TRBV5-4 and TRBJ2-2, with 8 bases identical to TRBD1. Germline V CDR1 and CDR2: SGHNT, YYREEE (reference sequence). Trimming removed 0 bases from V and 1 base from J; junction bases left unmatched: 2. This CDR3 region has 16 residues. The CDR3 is CASSLARGLNTGELFF. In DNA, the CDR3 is TGTGCCAGCAGCTTGGCCAGGGGGCTGAACACCGGGGAGCTGTTTTTT.

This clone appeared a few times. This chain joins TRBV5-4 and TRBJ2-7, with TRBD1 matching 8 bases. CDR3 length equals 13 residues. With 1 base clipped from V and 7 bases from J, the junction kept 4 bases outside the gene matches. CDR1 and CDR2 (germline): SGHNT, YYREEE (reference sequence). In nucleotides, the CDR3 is TGTGCCAGCAGCTTGACAGGGGGTTATGAGCAGTACTTC. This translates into CASSLTGGYEQYF.

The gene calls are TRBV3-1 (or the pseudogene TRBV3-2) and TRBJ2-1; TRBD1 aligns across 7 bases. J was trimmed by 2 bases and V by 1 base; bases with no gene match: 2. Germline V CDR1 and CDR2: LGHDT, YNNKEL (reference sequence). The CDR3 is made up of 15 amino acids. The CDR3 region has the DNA TGTGCCAGCAGCCAAGGACAGGGTACCTACAATGAGCAGTTCTTC. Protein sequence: CASSQGQGTYNEQFF.